This T cell receptor (beta chain) appears in the sequencing data of a study of CD8+ T cells in alopecia areata. Study at large: Those patients who were treated received oral tofacitinib, which was given at 5 to 10 mg twice daily for moderate-to-severe alopecia areata. Study-wide results and limits: Affected scalp, especially in alopecia totalis/universalis, had a higher clonality than normal scalp did.

Collection of lesional scalp punch biopsies and peripheral blood was performed in alopecia areata patients. Isolation of CD4+ and CD8+ T cells from PBMCs was achieved by sorting. This clone was seen only once. What it binds is not known. V was clipped by 4 bases and J by 7 bases; unmatched bases: 7. CDR1 GTSNPN and CDR2 SVGIG come from the germline V gene (reference sequence). The CDR3 has 15 amino acids. Extracted from the samples, RNA was reverse transcribed into cDNA to serve as the sequencing template. Using immunoSEQ multiplex PCR, the repertoire was profiled, and TCRdb retains in-frame clones only, with some absent. The sample has more than 75,000 clones, roughly two fifths seen once; the top ten hold about 1.2%.

This chain joins TRBV30 and TRBJ1-6, with 10 bases that match TRBD1. This sequence was found in a human donor with alopecia areata. What was sequenced was CD4+ T cells sorted from blood. In nucleotides, the CDR3 is TGTGCCTGGATTGACAGGGGGCTTTACAATTCACCCCTCCACTTT. This codes for CAWIDRGLYNSPLHF. The variable domain in full, with the rest retrieved from reference TRBV30 and TRBJ1-6, is SQTIHQWPATLVQPVGSPLSLECTVEGTSNPNLYWYRQAAGRGLQLLFYSVGIGQISSEVPQNLSASRPQDRQFILSSKKLLLSDSGFYLCAWIDRGLYNSPLHFGNGTRLTVT.